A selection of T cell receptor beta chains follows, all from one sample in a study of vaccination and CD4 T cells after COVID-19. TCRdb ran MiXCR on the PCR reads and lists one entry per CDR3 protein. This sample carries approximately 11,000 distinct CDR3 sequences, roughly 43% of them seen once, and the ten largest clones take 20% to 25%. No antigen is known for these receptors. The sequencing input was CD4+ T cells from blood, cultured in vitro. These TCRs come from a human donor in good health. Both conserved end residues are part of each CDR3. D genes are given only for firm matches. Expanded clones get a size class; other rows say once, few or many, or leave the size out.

DNA: TGTGCCAGCAGATACACAGGGGGCTTTAATCAGCCCCAGCATTTT
CDR3: CASRYTGGFNQPQHF
V: TRBV6-5
D: TRBD1
size: large
J: TRBJ1-5

DNA: TGTGCCAGCAGCCAAGATATGACAGTCGCCCCCCACGGCTACACCTTC
CDR3: CASSQDMTVAPHGYTF
V: TRBV4-2
D: -
size: -
J: TRBJ1-2

DNA: TGCAGTGCTGGCATCCCAAACGGGGAGACCCAGTACTTC
CDR3: CSAGIPNGETQYF
V: TRBV20-1
D: -
size: few
J: TRBJ2-5

DNA: TGTGCCAGCAGCTTGGCCGGTCGGGGTAAAAACACTGAAGCTTTCTTT
CDR3: CASSLAGRGKNTEAFF
V: TRBV5-4
D: -
size: few
J: TRBJ1-1

DNA: TGCAGTGCTAGAGGTCTAGCGGGCGCCGACAATGAGCAGTTCTTC
CDR3: CSARGLAGADNEQFF
V: TRBV20-1
D: TRBD2
size: -
J: TRBJ2-1

DNA: TGCAGTGCTAGAGATCTCGGGGGGGCAGATACGCAGTATTTT
CDR3: CSARDLGGADTQYF
V: TRBV20-1
D: TRBD2
size: few
J: TRBJ2-3

DNA: TGTGCCAGCAGTCCCCCGGGGGAAGAGACCCAGTACTTC
CDR3: CASSPPGEETQYF
V: TRBV6-1
D: -
size: few
J: TRBJ2-5

DNA: TGTGCCAGCAGTGAACGGGTAGCGGGAGGCACCGGGGAGCTGTTTTTT
CDR3: CASSERVAGGTGELFF
V: TRBV6-1
D: TRBD2
size: few
J: TRBJ2-2

DNA: TGCAGTGCTAACCCCGGGACTAGCGGGAGGTTCGATGAGCAGTTCTTC
CDR3: CSANPGTSGRFDEQFF
V: TRBV20-1
D: TRBD2
size: -
J: TRBJ2-1

DNA: TGTGCCAGCAGCGTAAGAGCGGGAGGGAAAGAGACCCAGTACTTC
CDR3: CASSVRAGGKETQYF
V: TRBV9
D: TRBD2
size: -
J: TRBJ2-5

DNA: TGTGCCAGCAGCCCCGGGAGGCAGCCCCAGCATTTT
CDR3: CASSPGRQPQHF
V: TRBV7-9
D: -
size: few
J: TRBJ1-5

DNA: TGCAGTGCTTACTCTCCAGGCTACGAGCAGTACTTC
CDR3: CSAYSPGYEQYF
V: TRBV20-1
D: -
size: -
J: TRBJ2-7

DNA: TGTGCCTGGAGTCCCCTGGGACAGGGAATTTCGGAGCAGTACTTC
CDR3: CAWSPLGQGISEQYF
V: TRBV30
D: TRBD1
size: -
J: TRBJ2-7

DNA: TGTGCCAGCAGTTTACAGGGACTTGACACTGAAGCTTTCTTT
CDR3: CASSLQGLDTEAFF
V: TRBV6-5
D: -
size: few
J: TRBJ1-1

DNA: TGTGCCAGCAGTGATCGGGGCAACTATGGCTACACCTTC
CDR3: CASSDRGNYGYTF
V: TRBV6-1
D: -
size: -
J: TRBJ1-2

DNA: TGTGCCAGAAGCTTGCCCCGCAGCGGTGGGAGGTATAGTGAAGCTTTCTTT
CDR3: CARSLPRSGGRYSEAFF
V: TRBV5-3
D: -
size: -
J: TRBJ1-1

DNA: TGTGCCAGCAGCTCCACAGGGTTTAACACTGAAGCTTTCTTT
CDR3: CASSSTGFNTEAFF
V: TRBV6-1
D: -
size: -
J: TRBJ1-1